This is a list of T cell receptor beta chains from one sample in a study of Graves' ophthalmopathy and Graves' hyperthyroidism. Via MiXCR, TCRdb re-called the multiplex PCR reads, giving one row per CDR3 protein. The repertoire consists of 650,000 to 800,000 distinct CDR3 sequences, with roughly 39% occurring once and the leading ten covering roughly 3.5%. Material for sequencing was peripheral blood. The receptors shown here come from an adult man with Graves' ophthalmopathy. Both conserved end residues are part of each CDR3. The D gene is left open where the match is weak. Where a row states a size, it is once, few, many or the class of an expanded clone; other rows omit it.

v_call	clone_size	cdr3_length	j_call	d_call	cdr3_aa	cdr3_nt
TRBV27	.	13	TRBJ2-5	.	CASSFGGMETQYF	TGTGCCAGCAGTTTCGGGGGAATGGAGACCCAGTACTTC
TRBV19	few	15	TRBJ1-1	.	CASTLGGGGNTEAFF	TGTGCCAGTACCCTAGGGGGGGGTGGGAACACTGAAGCTTTCTTT
TRBV7-8	few	14	TRBJ2-7	.	CASSLVGDPYEQYF	TGTGCCAGCAGCTTAGTTGGGGACCCCTACGAGCAGTACTTC
TRBV20-1	many	15	TRBJ2-7	TRBD2	CSARLVYPGGNEQYF	TGCAGTGCTAGGCTCGTCTACCCCGGGGGGAACGAGCAGTACTTC
TRBV19	.	15	TRBJ2-5	.	CASSIVGAGNQPQYF	TGTGCCAGTAGTATTGTGGGGGCGGGAAATCAGCCCCAGTACTTC
TRBV7-8	.	19	TRBJ2-5	TRBD1	CASSPKFSQVGQGGETQYF	TGTGCCAGCAGCCCCAAGTTTAGTCAGGTTGGACAGGGAGGAGAGACCCAGTACTTC
TRBV20-1	many	13	TRBJ2-2	.	CSARVQVYGELFF	TGCAGTGCTCGAGTACAGGTTTATGGGGAGCTGTTTTTT
TRBV20-1	few	15	TRBJ2-7	TRBD2	CSARDSSGASGEQYF	TGCAGTGCTAGAGATAGTAGCGGGGCCTCGGGCGAGCAGTACTTC
TRBV20-1	many	9	TRBJ2-5	.	CSEGETQYF	TGCAGTGAAGGAGAGACCCAGTACTTC
TRBV5-1	many	16	TRBJ2-5	TRBD2	CASSFEGLAGVETQYF	TGCGCCAGCAGCTTCGAGGGACTAGCGGGGGTAGAGACCCAGTACTTC
TRBV19	.	11	TRBJ2-1	.	CASSLNNEQFF	TGTGCCAGTAGTCTCAACAATGAGCAGTTCTTC
TRBV10-3	.	15	TRBJ2-5	.	CAISDSLQDQETQYF	TGTGCCATCAGTGATAGTTTACAGGACCAAGAGACCCAGTACTTC
TRBV24-1	.	18	TRBJ2-6	TRBD2	CATAPSRTSGDGANVLTF	TGTGCCACCGCTCCCAGTAGAACGAGCGGGGATGGGGCCAACGTCCTGACTTTC
TRBV25-1	.	13	TRBJ1-4	.	CASTGRTNEKLFF	TGTGCCAGCACGGGACGGACTAATGAAAAACTGTTTTTT
TRBV4-1	many	16	TRBJ1-2	.	CASSQDVEGTSPGYTF	TGCGCCAGCAGCCAAGATGTCGAAGGGACTAGCCCTGGCTACACCTTC
TRBV11-2	few	14	TRBJ1-1	.	CASSLDQGITEAFF	TGTGCCAGCAGCTTGGACCAGGGGATCACTGAAGCTTTCTTT
TRBV10-3	.	15	TRBJ1-6	.	CAISESGPWNSPLHF	TGTGCCATCAGTGAGTCCGGGCCTTGGAATTCACCCCTCCACTTT
TRBV7-2	many	17	TRBJ2-7	.	CASSLFMSGEAFNEQYF	TGTGCCAGCAGCTTATTTATGTCGGGAGAGGCGTTCAACGAGCAGTACTTC
TRBV6-5	.	15	TRBJ2-7	.	CASKPPWELSYEQYF	TGTGCCAGCAAACCTCCGTGGGAACTGTCCTACGAGCAGTACTTC
TRBV24-1	.	18	TRBJ2-2	.	CATSDHPPWGDGAGELFF	TGTGCCACCAGTGACCACCCGCCCTGGGGGGATGGGGCCGGGGAGCTGTTTTTT
TRBV29-1	once	13	TRBJ1-2	TRBD1	CSVGQGRGDGYTF	TGCAGCGTCGGACAGGGGAGGGGTGATGGCTACACCTTC
TRBV29-1	once	12	TRBJ1-2	.	CSVARGEYGYTF	TGCAGCGTTGCCAGGGGAGAGTATGGCTACACCTTC
TRBV20-1	.	14	TRBJ2-5	TRBD2	CSALTSGGVETQYF	TGCAGTGCCTTGACTAGCGGGGGAGTAGAGACCCAGTACTTC
TRBV7-9	many	13	TRBJ2-2	.	CASRADGDGELFF	TGTGCCAGCAGAGCGGACGGTGACGGGGAGCTGTTTTTT
TRBV20-1	.	11	TRBJ2-5	TRBD2	CSARGAGAQYF	TGCAGTGCTAGGGGTGCGGGGGCCCAGTACTTC
TRBV24-1	many	13	TRBJ2-5	.	CATSGDTFETQYF	TGTGCCACCAGTGGGGACACGTTTGAGACCCAGTACTTC
TRBV29-1	many	14	TRBJ2-5	TRBD2	CSVESSGFQETQYF	TGCAGCGTTGAGTCTAGCGGGTTCCAAGAGACCCAGTACTTC
TRBV2	few	14	TRBJ1-5	TRBD1	CASSGGTGNQLQHF	TGTGCCAGCAGTGGTGGGACAGGGAATCAGCTCCAGCATTTT
TRBV7-9	many	14	TRBJ2-7	.	CASSPRQAFYEQYF	TGTGCCAGCAGCCCGAGACAGGCGTTCTACGAGCAGTACTTC
TRBV5-8	many	15	TRBJ1-6	.	CASSLGQPYNSPLHF	TGTGCCAGCAGCTTGGGTCAACCGTATAATTCACCCCTCCACTTT
TRBV29-1	few	12	TRBJ2-2	.	CSVSRASGELFF	TGCAGCGTTAGCCGGGCTAGCGGGGAGCTGTTTTTT
TRBV5-6	many	16	TRBJ2-5	.	CASSLFAGVFAETQYF	TGTGCCAGCAGCTTGTTTGCAGGGGTGTTTGCAGAGACCCAGTACTTC
TRBV29-1	.	13	TRBJ2-6	.	CSVEGRGGNVLTF	TGCAGCGTTGAGGGGCGGGGTGGCAACGTCCTGACTTTC
TRBV7-2	.	15	TRBJ2-3	.	CASSFSGREADTQYF	TGTGCCAGCAGCTTCTCGGGCAGGGAGGCAGATACGCAGTATTTT
TRBV25-1	.	13	TRBJ1-2	.	CASSVSGARGYTF	TGTGCCAGCAGTGTTTCAGGGGCAAGGGGCTACACCTTC
TRBV20-1	.	16	TRBJ1-5	TRBD1	CSARVQGAISNQPQHF	TGCAGTGCTAGAGTACAGGGGGCGATTAGCAATCAGCCCCAGCATTTT
TRBV10-3	.	14	TRBJ1-5	.	CASSPGPGDQPQHF	TGTGCCAGCTCTCCTGGGCCGGGGGATCAGCCCCAGCATTTT